This T cell receptor beta chain was sequenced in a study of response to subunit inactivated influenza vaccine. Study-wide points: Each seasonal flu vaccination may recruit only limited new T cells, authors suggested.

The CDR3 is made up of 14 amino acids. CDR1 is SGHDT and CDR2 is YYEEEE in the germline V gene. The J segment lost 6 bases and the V segment lost 6 bases, leaving 5 bases of the junction unmatched. Regarding this clonotype: The antigen is undetermined.

MiXCR, run by TCRdb on the RT-PCR reads, gives a single entry per CDR3 protein. The repertoire includes hundreds of thousands of distinct CDR3 sequences, less than 10% of them detected once, and 13% sits in the top ten. This clonotype originated in a man aged 45 to 75 who received an inactivated influenza vaccine. This sample comprised PBMCs from blood, obtained around 25 months after vaccination. The rearrangement uses TRBV5-6 and TRBJ2-1; 11 bases align to TRBD2. The DNA for the CDR3 is TGTGCCAGCACCGCGGGACTAGCGGCCAATGAGCAGTTCTTC. Translated: CASTAGLAANEQFF.